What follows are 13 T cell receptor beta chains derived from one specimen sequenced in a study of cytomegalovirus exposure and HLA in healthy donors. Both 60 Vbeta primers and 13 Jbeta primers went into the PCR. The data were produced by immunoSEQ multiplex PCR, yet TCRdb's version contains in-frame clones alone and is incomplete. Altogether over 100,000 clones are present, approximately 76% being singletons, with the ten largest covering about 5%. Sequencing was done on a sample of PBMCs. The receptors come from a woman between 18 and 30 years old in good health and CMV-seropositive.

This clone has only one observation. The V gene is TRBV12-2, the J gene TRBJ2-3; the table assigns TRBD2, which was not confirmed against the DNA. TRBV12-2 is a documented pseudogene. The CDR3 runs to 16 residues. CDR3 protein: CASRLASVLYPDTQYF. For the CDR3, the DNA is TGTGCAAGTCGCTTAGCTAGCGTCTTATATCCAGATACGCAGTATTTT.

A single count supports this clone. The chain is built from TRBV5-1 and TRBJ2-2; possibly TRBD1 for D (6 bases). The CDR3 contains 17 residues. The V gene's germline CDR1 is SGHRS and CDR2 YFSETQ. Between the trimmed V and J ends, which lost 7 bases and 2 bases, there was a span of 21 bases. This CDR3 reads CASSLQIGQFNTGELFF. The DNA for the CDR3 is TGCGCCAGCTCTCTCCAAATCGGACAGTTTAACACCGGGGAGCTGTTTTTT.

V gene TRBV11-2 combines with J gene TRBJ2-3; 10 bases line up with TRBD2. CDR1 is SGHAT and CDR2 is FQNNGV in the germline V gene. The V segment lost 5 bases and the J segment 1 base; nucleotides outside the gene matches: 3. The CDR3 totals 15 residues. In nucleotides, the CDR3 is TGTGCCAGCAGCAGAGGGACTAGCGGCACAGATACGCAGTATTTT. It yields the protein CASSRGTSGTDTQYF.

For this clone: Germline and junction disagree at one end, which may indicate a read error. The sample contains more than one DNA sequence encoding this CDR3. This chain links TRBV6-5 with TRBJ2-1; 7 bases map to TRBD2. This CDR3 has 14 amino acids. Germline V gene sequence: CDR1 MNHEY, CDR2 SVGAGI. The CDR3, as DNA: TGCGCCAGCAGTTCCGGACTAGACCACAATGAGCAGTTCTTC. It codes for CASSSGLDHNEQFF.

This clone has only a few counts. As DNA, the CDR3 is TGTGCCAGCAGCCAGGGACTAGGTGACACAGATACGCAGTATTTT. This encodes CASSQGLGDTDTQYF. The chain links TRBV5-6 to TRBJ2-3, with 8 bases fitting TRBD2. Germline loops: CDR1 SGHDT, CDR2 YYEEEE. The CDR3 spans 15 residues. The J segment lost 2 bases and the V segment lost 4 bases, leaving 6 bases of the junction unmatched.

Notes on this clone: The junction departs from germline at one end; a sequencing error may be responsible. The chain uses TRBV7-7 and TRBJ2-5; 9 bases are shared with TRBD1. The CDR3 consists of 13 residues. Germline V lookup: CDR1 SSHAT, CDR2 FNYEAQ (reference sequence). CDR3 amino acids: CASSLDRGETQYF. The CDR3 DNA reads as TGTGCTAGCAGCCTAGACAGGGGGGAGACCCAGTACTTC.

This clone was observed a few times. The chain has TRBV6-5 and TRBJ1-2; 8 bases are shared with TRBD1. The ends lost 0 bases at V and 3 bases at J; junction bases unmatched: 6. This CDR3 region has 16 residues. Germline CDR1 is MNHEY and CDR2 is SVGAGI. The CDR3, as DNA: TGTGCCAGCAGTTACTCGTGGACAGGGACCGACTATGGCTACACCTTC. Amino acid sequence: CASSYSWTGTDYGYTF.

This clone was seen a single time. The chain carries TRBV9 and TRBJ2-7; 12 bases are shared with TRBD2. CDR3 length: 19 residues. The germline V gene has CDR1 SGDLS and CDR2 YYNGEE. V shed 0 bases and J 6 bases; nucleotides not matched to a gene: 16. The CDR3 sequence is CASSVEGLAGPYQATEQYF. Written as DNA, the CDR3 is TGTGCCAGCAGCGTAGAAGGACTAGCGGGACCATACCAGGCGACCGAGCAGTACTTC.

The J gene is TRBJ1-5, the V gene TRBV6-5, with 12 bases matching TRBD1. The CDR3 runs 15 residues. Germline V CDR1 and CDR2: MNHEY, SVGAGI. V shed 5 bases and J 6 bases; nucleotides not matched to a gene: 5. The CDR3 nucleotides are TGTGCCAGCAGTGCCGGGACAGGGGGCTCTCAGCCCCAGCATTTT. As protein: CASSAGTGGSQPQHF.

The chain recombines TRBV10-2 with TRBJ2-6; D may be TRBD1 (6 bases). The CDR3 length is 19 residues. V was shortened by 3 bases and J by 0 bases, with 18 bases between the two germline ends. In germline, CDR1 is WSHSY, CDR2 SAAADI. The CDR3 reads CASSDLSRQATSGANVLTF. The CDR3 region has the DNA TGCGCCAGCAGTGATCTCAGCCGACAGGCGACCTCTGGGGCCAACGTCCTGACTTTC.

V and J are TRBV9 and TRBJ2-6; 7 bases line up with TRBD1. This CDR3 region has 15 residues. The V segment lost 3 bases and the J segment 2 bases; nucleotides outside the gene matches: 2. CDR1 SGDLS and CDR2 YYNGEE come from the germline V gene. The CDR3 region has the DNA TGTGCCAGCAGCGGGGACAGCCCTGGGGCCAACGTCCTGACTTTC. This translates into CASSGDSPGANVLTF.

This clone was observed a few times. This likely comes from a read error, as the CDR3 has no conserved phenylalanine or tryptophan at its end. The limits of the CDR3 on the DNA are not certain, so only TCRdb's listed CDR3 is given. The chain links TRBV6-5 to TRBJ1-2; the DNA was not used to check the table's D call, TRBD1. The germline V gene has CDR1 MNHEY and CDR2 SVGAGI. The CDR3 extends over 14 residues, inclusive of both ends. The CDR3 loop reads CASLPGQGPYGYKV.

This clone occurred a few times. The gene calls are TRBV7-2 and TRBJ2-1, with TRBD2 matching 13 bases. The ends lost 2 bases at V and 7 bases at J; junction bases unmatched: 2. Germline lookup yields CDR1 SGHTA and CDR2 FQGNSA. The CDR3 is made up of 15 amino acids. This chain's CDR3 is CASSLRTSGSNEQFF. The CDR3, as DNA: TGTGCCAGCAGCTTACGGACTAGCGGGAGTAATGAGCAGTTCTTC.